The clone carrying this TCR beta chain was counted once. No antigen is known for it. PCR was performed using 60 Vbeta and 13 Jbeta primers. Libraries were prepared by immunoSEQ multiplex PCR; TCRdb keeps only in-frame clonotypes and omits some of them. The data show some 110,000 clones, with around three quarters seen just once and almost 3% held by the top ten. The sample comes from a study of cytomegalovirus exposure and HLA in healthy donors. At the level of the study: From donors who were HLA-typed, an early data release held about 85 million unique TCRs. Study conclusions and caveats: HLA alleles showed associations with some 17,000 TCR beta sequences in a later analysis, at a 0.05 false discovery rate.

In germline, CDR1 is MGHDK, CDR2 SYGVNS. This CDR3 comprises 12 residues. V was shortened by 7 bases and J by 2 bases, with 8 bases between the two germline ends. The receptor was derived from a woman aged 18-29 years in good health and CMV-seropositive. The chain recombines TRBV25-1 with TRBJ2-5; D might be TRBD1 (5 bases). The sequenced sample was PBMCs. The CDR3 nucleotides read TGTGCCAGCACCGACAGACAAGAGACCCAGTACTTC. It yields the protein CASTDRQETQYF.